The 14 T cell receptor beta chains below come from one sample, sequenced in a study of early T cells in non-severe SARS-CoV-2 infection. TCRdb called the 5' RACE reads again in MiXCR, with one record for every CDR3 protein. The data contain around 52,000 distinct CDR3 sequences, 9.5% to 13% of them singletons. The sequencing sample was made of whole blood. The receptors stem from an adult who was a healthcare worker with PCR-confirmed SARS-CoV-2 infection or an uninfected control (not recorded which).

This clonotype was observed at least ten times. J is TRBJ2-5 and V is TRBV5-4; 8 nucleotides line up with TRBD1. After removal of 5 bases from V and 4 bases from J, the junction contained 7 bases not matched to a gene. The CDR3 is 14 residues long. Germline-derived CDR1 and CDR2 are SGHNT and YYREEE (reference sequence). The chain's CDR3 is CASSPRDRGETQYF. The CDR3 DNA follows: TGTGCCAGCAGTCCCCGTGACAGGGGAGAGACCCAGTACTTC.

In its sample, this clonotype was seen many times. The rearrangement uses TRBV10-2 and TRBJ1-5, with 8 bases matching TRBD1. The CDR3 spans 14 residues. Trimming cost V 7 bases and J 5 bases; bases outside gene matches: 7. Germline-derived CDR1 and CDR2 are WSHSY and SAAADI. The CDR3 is CASKEDREDQPQHF. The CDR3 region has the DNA TGCGCCAGCAAGGAGGACAGGGAAGATCAGCCCCAGCATTTT.

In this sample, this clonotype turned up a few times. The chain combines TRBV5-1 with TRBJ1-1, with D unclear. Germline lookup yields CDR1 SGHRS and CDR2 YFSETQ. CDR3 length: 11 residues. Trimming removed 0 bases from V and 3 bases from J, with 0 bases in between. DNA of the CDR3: TGCGCCAGCAGCTTGGACACTGAAGCTTTCTTT. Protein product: CASSLDTEAFF.

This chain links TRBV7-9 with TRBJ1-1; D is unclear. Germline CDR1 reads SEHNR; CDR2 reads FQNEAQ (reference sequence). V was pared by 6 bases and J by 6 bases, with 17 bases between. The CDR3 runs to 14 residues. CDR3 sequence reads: CASSRGGNMAEAFF. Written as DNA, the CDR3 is TGTGCCAGCAGTCGAGGAGGGAATATGGCTGAAGCTTTCTTT.

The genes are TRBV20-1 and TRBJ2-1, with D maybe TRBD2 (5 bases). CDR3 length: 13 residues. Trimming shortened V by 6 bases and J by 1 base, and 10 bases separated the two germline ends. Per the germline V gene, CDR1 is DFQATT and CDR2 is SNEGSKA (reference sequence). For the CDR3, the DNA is TGCAGTGCCCGCGAGGGTTCCTACAATGAGCAGTTCTTC. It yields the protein CSAREGSYNEQFF.

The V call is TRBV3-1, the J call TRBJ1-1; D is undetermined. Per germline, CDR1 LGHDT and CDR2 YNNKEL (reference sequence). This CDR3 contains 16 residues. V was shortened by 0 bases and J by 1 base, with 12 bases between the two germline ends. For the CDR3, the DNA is TGTGCCAGCAGCCAAGAACTAGGACCCACGAACACTGAAGCTTTCTTT. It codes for CASSQELGPTNTEAFF.

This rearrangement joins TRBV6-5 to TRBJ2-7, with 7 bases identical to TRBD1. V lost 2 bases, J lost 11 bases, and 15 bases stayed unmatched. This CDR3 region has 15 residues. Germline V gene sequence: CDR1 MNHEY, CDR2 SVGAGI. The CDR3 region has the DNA TGTGCCAGCAGTTACACGCGCAACAGGGGCGCCGAAAAGTACTTC. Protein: CASSYTRNRGAEKYF.

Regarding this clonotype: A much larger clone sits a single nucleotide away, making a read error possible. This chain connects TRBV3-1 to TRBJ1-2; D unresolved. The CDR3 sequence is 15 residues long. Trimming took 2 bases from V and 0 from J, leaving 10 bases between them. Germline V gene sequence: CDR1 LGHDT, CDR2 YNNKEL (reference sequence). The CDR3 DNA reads TGTGCCAGCAGCCAAAGGGTCCGCTCTAACTATGGCTACACCTTC. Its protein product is CASSQRVRSNYGYTF.

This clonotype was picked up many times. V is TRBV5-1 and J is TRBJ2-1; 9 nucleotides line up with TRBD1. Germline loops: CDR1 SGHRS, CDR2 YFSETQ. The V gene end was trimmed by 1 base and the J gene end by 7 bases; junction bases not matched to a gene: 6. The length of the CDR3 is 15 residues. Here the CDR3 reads CASSLMGQGINEQFF. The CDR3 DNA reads TGCGCCAGCAGCTTGATGGGACAGGGTATTAATGAGCAGTTCTTC.

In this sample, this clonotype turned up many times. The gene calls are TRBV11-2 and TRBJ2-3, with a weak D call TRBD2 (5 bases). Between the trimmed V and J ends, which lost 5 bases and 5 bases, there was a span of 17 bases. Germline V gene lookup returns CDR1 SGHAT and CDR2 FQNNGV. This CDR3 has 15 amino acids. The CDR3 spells CASSPTLGGLDTQYF. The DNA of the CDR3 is TGTGCCAGCAGCCCGACCCTTGGCGGGCTAGATACGCAGTATTTT.

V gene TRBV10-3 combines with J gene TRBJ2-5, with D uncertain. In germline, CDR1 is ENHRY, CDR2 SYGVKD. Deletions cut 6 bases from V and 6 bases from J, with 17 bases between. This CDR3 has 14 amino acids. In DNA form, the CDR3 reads TGTGCCATCAGCTTGACCCAGGAAGGGAAGACCCAGTACTTC. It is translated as CAISLTQEGKTQYF.

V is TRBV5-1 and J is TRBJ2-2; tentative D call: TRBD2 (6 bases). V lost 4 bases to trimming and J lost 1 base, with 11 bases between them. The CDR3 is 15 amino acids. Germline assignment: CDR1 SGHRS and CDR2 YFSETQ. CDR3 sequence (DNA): TGCGCCAGCAGCCGGGTGGAGGGGAACACCGGGGAGCTGTTTTTT. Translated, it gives CASSRVEGNTGELFF. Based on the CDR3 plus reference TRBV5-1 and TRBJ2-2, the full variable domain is KAGVTQTPRYLIKTRGQQVTLSCSPISGHRSVSWYQQTPGQGLQFLFEYFSETQRNKGNFPGRFSGRQFSNSRSEMNVSTLELGDSALYLCASSRVEGNTGELFFGEGSRLTVL.

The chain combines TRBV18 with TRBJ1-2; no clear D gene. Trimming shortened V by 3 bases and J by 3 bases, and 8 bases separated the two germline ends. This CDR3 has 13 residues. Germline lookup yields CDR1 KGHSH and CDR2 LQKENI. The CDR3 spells CASSPGSHYGYTF. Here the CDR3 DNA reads TGTGCCAGCTCACCGGGGAGTCACTATGGCTACACCTTC.

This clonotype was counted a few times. The CDR3 loop is CATSVARINLAKNIQYF. The DNA of the CDR3 is TGTGCCACCAGTGTTGCAAGGATTAATCTAGCCAAAAACATTCAGTACTTC. The chain uses TRBV24-1 and TRBJ2-4; no reliable D call. The CDR3 runs to 17 residues. V lost 5 bases to trimming and J lost 0 bases, with 16 bases between them. Germline V lookup: CDR1 KGHDR, CDR2 SFDVKD.